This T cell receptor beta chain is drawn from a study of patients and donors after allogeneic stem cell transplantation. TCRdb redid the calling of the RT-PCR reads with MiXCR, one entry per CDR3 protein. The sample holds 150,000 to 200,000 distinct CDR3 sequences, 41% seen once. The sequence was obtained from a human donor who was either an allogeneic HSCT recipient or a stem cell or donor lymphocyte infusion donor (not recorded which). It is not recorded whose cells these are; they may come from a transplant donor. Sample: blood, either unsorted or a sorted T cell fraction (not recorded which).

CDR3 sequence (DNA): TGTGCCAGCAGCCTGGACGGGGCCTCCTACAATGAGCAGTTCTTC. It specifies CASSLDGASYNEQFF. This chain links TRBV3-1 with TRBJ2-1; either TRBD1 or TRBD2 may fit D (5 bases each). V lost 4 bases, J lost 0 bases, and 10 bases lay in between. Per the germline V gene, CDR1 is LGHDT and CDR2 is YNNKEL (reference sequence). The CDR3 is made up of 15 amino acids.